This is a list of T cell receptor delta chains from one sample in a study of Vδ1+ human thymocytes. TCRdb redid the clone calls on the multiplex PCR reads with CATT. The sample comprises 70,000 to 90,000 delta-chain clones, about 38% of which are singletons, and around 0.3% rests with the top ten. The sequenced sample consisted of Vdelta1+ gamma-delta thymocytes from the thymus. The receptors here all came from a boy under two years old who had congenital heart surgery. Both conserved end residues are part of each CDR3. D genes are given only for firm matches. Only part of the rows carry a size: once, few, many, or a class if the clone is expanded.

TRDJ1,-,TRDD3,TRDV1,TGTGCTCTTGGGGAACTATCCCCCCTCTTCTTGAGGGATACGATTACCGATAAACTCATCTTT,CALGELSPLFLRDTITDKLIF
TRDJ1,few,-,TRDV1,TGTGCTCTTGGGGAGATCTACCCTACGTCAGAGATGGCCGATAAACTCATCTTT,CALGEIYPTSEMADKLIF
TRDJ1,-,-,TRDV1,TGTGCTCTTGGGGAAGGCCCTCTTGGGGTCCCCACCGATAAACTCATCTTT,CALGEGPLGVPTDKLIF
TRDJ1,-,TRDD3,TRDV1,TGTGCTCTTGGGGAACTTCCTACTGCCTGGGGGATACGCGTAGTTTCCGATAAACTCATCTTT,CALGELPTAWGIRVVSDKLIF
TRDJ1,-,-,TRDV1,TGTGCTCTTGGGGAAACCTCCCTTACTGGCTGCCCCTCCGATAACCTCATCTTT,CALGETSLTGCPSDNLIF
TRDJ1,-,TRDD3,TRDV1,TGTGCTCTTGGGGAAGTCTTCCGTCATGGGGGATATCGCACCGATAAACTCATCTTT,CALGEVFRHGGYRTDKLIF
TRDJ1,few,-,TRDV1,TGTGCTCTTGGGGAATGGGTCGGTGAGGCTGGGGTTCCCTCTTACTTTTACACCGATAAACTCATCTTT,CALGEWVGEAGVPSYFYTDKLIF
TRDJ1,few,-,TRDV1,TGTGCTCTTGGGGACCAAAATACTGGCCGGGGAAACACCGATAAACTCATCTTT,CALGDQNTGRGNTDKLIF
TRDJ1,-,TRDD3,TRDV1,TGTGCCCTTGGGAATCCTACGAATGGGGGATACGGGGGCACCGATAAACTCATCTTT,CALGNPTNGGYGGTDKLIF
TRDJ1,-,TRDD3,TRDV1,TGTGCTCTTGGGGCCCAGACTACTGGGGGATACGGGGACACCGATAAACTCATCTTT,CALGAQTTGGYGDTDKLIF
TRDJ1,-,-,TRDV1,TGTGCTCTTGGGCCATTAAAGTTGTACACCGATAAACTCATCTTT,CALGPLKLYTDKLIF
TRDJ1,-,-,TRDV1,TGTGCTCTTGGGGTTCCCGGAGAGATATCCTATCCTATCCCCCCAGTGAGGGGCACCGATAAACTCATCTTT,CALGVPGEISYPIPPVRGTDKLIF
TRDJ1,-,-,TRDV1,TGTGCTCTTGGGGATACTCCTAGCAAGCGGGGGAGGGACACCGATAAACTCATCTTT,CALGDTPSKRGRDTDKLIF
TRDJ1,few,TRDD2,TRDV1,TGTGCTCTTGGGGCAACCTTCCTACCAGGCTGGACCGATAAACTCATCTTT,CALGATFLPGWTDKLIF
TRDJ1,few,TRDD3,TRDV1,TGTGCTCTTGGGGAACTTTGGGTTCCTACCAGCGACTCTGGGGGATACACCGATAAACTCATCTTT,CALGELWVPTSDSGGYTDKLIF
TRDJ1,-,TRDD3,TRDV1,TGTGCTCTTGGGGAGAGCCTCCCACTACTGGGGATCCCCGATAAACTCATCTTT,CALGESLPLLGIPDKLIF
TRDJ1,few,TRDD3,TRDV1,TGTGCTCTTGGGGAACTAAGCCGGCCCTACGGAAACTCTGGGGGACCGTTTACCGATAAACTCATCTTT,CALGELSRPYGNSGGPFTDKLIF
TRDJ1,-,TRDD3,TRDV1,TGTGCTCTTGAGCCCCGGACAGGATACGAGTACACCGATAAACTCATCTTT,CALEPRTGYEYTDKLIF
TRDJ1,-,-,TRDV1,TGTGCTCTTGGGGAACTTTCCTACGAGTACTGGGGCCGGTCCTTCAAACTCATCTTT,CALGELSYEYWGRSFKLIF
TRDJ1,-,-,TRDV1,TGTGCTCTTGGGAAACGCCCGGGCCTCACCGATAAACTCATCTTT,CALGKRPGLTDKLIF
TRDJ2,-,TRDD3,TRDV2,TGTGCCTGTGCTTCCTGGGGGACTCTCTTCTTT,CACASWGTLFF
TRDJ1,-,TRDD3,TRDV1,TGTGCTCTTGGGGAAAGGTCCGCGGACTGGGGTCGCGAGGAACTCATCTTT,CALGERSADWGREELIF
TRDJ1,-,-,TRDV1,TGTGCTCTTGGGGGACGAGAGAGGCTTCCCCCGAATAAACTCATCTTT,CALGGRERLPPNKLIF
TRDJ1,-,-,TRDV1,TGTGCTCTTGGGGGGCCTTCCTACTACTCTTCGTACTGGGGGAAGTACACCGATAAACTCATCTTT,CALGGPSYYSSYWGKYTDKLIF
TRDJ1,-,TRDD3,TRDV2,TGTGCCATCCTCAGCCTCTACCTGGGGGTGTTACCAGATTACACCTATAAACTCATCTTT,CAILSLYLGVLPDYTYKLIF
TRDJ1,-,TRDD3,TRDV1,TGTGCTCTTGGGGAACTCGGGATACGTAACTGGGGGACTATTCCAACCGATAAACTCATCTTT,CALGELGIRNWGTIPTDKLIF
TRDJ1,few,TRDD3,TRDV1,TGTGCTCTTGGGGAACCCCCTTCTGACTGGGGGATACCCATCACCGATAAACTCATCTTT,CALGEPPSDWGIPITDKLIF
TRDJ3,-,-,TRDV2,TGTGCCTGTGACACTGGGGCCATACCCTTCTGGGACACCCGACAGATGTTTTTC,CACDTGAIPFWDTRQMFF
TRDJ1,-,-,TRDV1,TGTGCTCTTGGGCTTGAGTGGAAACTCATCTTT,CALGLEWKLIF
TRDJ1,few,TRDD3,TRDV3,TGTGCCTCGTTCGGTTTACTGGGGGATACCGGTAAACTCATCTTT,CASFGLLGDTGKLIF
TRDJ1,-,-,TRDV1,TGTGCTCTTGGGAACTTCCTACAGCTGGGGGACCCCGATAAACTCATCTTT,CALGNFLQLGDPDKLIF
TRDJ1,few,TRDD3,TRDV1,TGTGCTCTTGGGACCCGGATGGGGGTTGGGCCTGCCGCACTCTTCGCTGGGGGATGCCCCACCGATAAACTCATCTTT,CALGTRMGVGPAALFAGGCPTDKLIF
TRDJ1,few,TRDD3,TRDV1,TGTGCTCTTGGGGAACGGCTGGGGGTCCCCCCGCCCACCGATAAACTCATCTTT,CALGERLGVPPPTDKLIF
TRDJ1,few,-,TRDV1,TGTGCTCTTGGGGAATTGTACTTCGGACGTTCGACTGGGTTACCCACCGATAAACTCATCTTT,CALGELYFGRSTGLPTDKLIF
TRDJ1,-,-,TRDV1,TGTGCTCTTGGGGAGCCTACTCCCTATTCCTACGTGACTGGGGATAGTAGTTCCGATAAACTCATCTTT,CALGEPTPYSYVTGDSSSDKLIF
TRDJ1,-,TRDD3,TRDV1,TGTGCTCTTGGGGAACCCAGACTCGTACTGGGGGATACGGGGTACACCGATAAACTCATCTTT,CALGEPRLVLGDTGYTDKLIF
TRDJ1,-,TRDD3,TRDV1,TGTGCTCTTGGGGAACTATATAGGAGGGGGGGATACCCCGATAAACTCATCTTT,CALGELYRRGGYPDKLIF
TRDJ1,few,-,TRDV1,TGTGCTCTTGGGGACAAATCGTTCCTACCCTGGGGCCCTACAAACACCGATAAACTCATCTTT,CALGDKSFLPWGPTNTDKLIF
TRDJ1,-,TRDD3,TRDV1,TGTGCTCTTGGGCTGGGGGCTCGCACCGATAAACTCATCTTT,CALGLGARTDKLIF
TRDJ1,-,-,TRDV1,TGTGCTCTTGGGGAACTTTTCTTCCTATGGGGGTCTAATTGGAAACTCATCTTT,CALGELFFLWGSNWKLIF
TRDJ1,few,TRDD3,TRDV1,TGTGCTCTTGGGGGCCTTCCTACAGAGAGGGTACTGGGGGATACGGAGTACGCCGATAAACTCATCTTT,CALGGLPTERVLGDTEYADKLIF
TRDJ1,-,-,TRDV1,TGTGCTCTTGGGGAACTAATCCCGGGGGAGACCGATAAACTCATCTTT,CALGELIPGETDKLIF
TRDJ1,-,TRDD3,TRDV1,TGTGCTCTTGGGGACCGTTTCGTACTGGGGGATACATCTGACACCGATAAACTCATCTTT,CALGDRFVLGDTSDTDKLIF
TRDJ1,-,-,TRDV1,TGTGCTCTTGGGGGTTTTCCTCCTCCTATACTGGCCGTCAGCAAACTCATCTTT,CALGGFPPPILAVSKLIF
TRDJ1,-,TRDD3,TRDV1,TGTGCTCTTGGGGAACTTATCTGGGCTGGGGGATACGGCGAGGAGGACACCGATAAACTCATCTTT,CALGELIWAGGYGEEDTDKLIF
TRDJ1,-,TRDD3,TRDV1,TGTGCTCTGGGAGCCTTCCCACGCTGGGGGATACTGTACACCGATAAACTCATCTTT,CALGAFPRWGILYTDKLIF
TRDJ1,-,TRDD3,TRDV1,TGTGCTCTTGGGGGCCGATTGGGGGATACTTCCAACACCGATAAACTCATCTTT,CALGGRLGDTSNTDKLIF
TRDJ3,-,TRDD3,TRDV1,TGTGCTCTTGGGGAACACTTTAGTCCGATAGCGCTGGGGGTAAGCTCCTGGGACACCCGACAGATGTTTTTC,CALGEHFSPIALGVSSWDTRQMFF
TRDJ1,-,-,TRDV1,TGTGCTCTTGGGGAACTCGAACTTGTTCAACCGTACACCGATAAACTCATCTTT,CALGELELVQPYTDKLIF
TRDJ1,few,TRDD3,TRDV1,TGTGCTCTTGGGCTCCGGGCCTTCGTCATACTGGGGGATACTGGCGATAAACTCATCTTT,CALGLRAFVILGDTGDKLIF
TRDJ1,many,TRDD3,TRDV2,TGTGCCTGTTATGTGGTGGGGGACAAGAACACCGATAAACTCATCTTT,CACYVVGDKNTDKLIF
TRDJ1,few,TRDD3,TRDV2,TGTGCCTGTGATACGGGGATACGCGGATATGAACTCATCTTT,CACDTGIRGYELIF
TRDJ1,-,-,TRDV1,TGTGCTCTTGGGGACCCGTGGCTACGGCCCGGGGATTACACCGATAAACTCATCTTT,CALGDPWLRPGDYTDKLIF
TRDJ1,few,TRDD3,TRDV1,TGTGCTCTTGGGGACGCGTTCCAGGGGGGATCCGATAAACTCATCTTT,CALGDAFQGGSDKLIF